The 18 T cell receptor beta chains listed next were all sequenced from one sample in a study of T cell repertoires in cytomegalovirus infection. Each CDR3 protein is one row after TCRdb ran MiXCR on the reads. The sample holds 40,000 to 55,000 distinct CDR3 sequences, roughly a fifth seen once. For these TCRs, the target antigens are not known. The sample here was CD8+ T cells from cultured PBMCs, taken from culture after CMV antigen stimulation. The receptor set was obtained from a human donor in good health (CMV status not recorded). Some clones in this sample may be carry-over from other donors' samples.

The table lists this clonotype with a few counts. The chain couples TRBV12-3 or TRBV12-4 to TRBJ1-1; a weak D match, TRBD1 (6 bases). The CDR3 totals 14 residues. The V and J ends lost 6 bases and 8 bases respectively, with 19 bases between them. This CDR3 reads CASRAPGGGEEAFF. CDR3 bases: TGTGCCAGCAGGGCCCCTGGGGGGGGCGAGGAAGCTTTCTTT.

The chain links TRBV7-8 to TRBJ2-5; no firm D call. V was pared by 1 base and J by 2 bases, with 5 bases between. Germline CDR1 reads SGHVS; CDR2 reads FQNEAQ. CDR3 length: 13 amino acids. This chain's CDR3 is CASSLELQETQYF. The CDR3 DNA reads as TGTGCCAGCAGCTTAGAACTGCAAGAGACCCAGTACTTC.

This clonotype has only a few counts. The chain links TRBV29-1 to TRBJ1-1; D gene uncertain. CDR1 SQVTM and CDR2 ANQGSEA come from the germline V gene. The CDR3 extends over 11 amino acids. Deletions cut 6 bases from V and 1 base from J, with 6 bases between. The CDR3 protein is CSVPGNTEAFF. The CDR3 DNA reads TGCAGCGTCCCGGGGAACACTGAAGCTTTCTTT.

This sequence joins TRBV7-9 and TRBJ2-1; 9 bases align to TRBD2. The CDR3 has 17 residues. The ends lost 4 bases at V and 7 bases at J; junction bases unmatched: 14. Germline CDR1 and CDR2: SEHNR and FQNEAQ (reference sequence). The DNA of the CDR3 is TGTGCCAGCAGCTCCTTCACGGGAGCGGGGGGCGGGAATGAGCAGTTCTTC. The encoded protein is CASSSFTGAGGGNEQFF. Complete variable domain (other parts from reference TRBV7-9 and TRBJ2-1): DTGVSQNPRHKITKRGQNVTFRCDPISEHNRLYWYRQTLGQGPEFLTYFQNEAQLEKSRLLSDRFSAERPKGSFSTLEIQRTEQGDSAMYLCASSSFTGAGGGNEQFFGPGTRLTVL.

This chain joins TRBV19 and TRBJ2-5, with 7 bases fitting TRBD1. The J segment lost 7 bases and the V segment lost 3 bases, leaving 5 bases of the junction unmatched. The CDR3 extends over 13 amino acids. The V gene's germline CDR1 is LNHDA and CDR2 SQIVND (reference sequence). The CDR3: CASSIKGAATQYF. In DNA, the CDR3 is TGTGCCAGTAGTATCAAGGGGGCGGCGACCCAGTACTTC.

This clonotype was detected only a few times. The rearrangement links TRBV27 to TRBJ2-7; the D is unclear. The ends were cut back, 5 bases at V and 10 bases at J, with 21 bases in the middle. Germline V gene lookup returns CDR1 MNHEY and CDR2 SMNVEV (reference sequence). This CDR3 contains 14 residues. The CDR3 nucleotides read TGTGCCAGCAGTCCTTTTTTCGGCGAACCCCATCAGTACTTC. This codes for CASSPFFGEPHQYF.

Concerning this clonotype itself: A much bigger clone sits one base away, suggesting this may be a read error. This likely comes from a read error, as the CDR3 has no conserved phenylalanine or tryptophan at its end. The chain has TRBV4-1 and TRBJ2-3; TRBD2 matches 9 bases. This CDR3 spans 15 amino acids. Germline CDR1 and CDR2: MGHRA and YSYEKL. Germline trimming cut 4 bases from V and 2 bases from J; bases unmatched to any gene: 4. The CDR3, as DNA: TGCGCCAGCAGCCGCGGGGGGGAACTCACAGATACGCAGTATTTA. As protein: CASSRGGELTDTQYL.

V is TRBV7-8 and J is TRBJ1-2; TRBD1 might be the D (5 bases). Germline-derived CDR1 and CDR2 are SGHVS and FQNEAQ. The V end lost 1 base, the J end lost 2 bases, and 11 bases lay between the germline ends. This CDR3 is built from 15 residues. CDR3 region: CASSLESGTNYGYTF. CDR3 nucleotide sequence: TGTGCCAGCAGCTTAGAGTCAGGGACCAACTATGGCTACACCTTC.

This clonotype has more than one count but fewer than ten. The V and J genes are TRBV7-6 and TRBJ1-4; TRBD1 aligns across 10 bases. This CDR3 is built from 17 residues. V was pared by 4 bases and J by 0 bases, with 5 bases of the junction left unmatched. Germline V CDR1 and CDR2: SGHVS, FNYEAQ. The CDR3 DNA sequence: TGTGCCAGCAGCTCCGCGGACAGGGGGGCAACTAATGAAAAACTGTTTTTT. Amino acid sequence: CASSSADRGATNEKLFF. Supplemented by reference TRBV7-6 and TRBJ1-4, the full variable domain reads GAGVSQSPRYKVTKRGQDVALRCDPISGHVSLYWYRQALGQGPEFLTYFNYEAQQDKSGLPNDRFSAERPEGSISTLTIQRTEQRDSAMYRCASSSADRGATNEKLFFGSGTQLSVL.

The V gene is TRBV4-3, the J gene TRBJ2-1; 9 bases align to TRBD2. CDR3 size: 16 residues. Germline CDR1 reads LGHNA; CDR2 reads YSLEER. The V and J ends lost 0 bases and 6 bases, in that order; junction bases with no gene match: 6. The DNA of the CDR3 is TGCGCCAGCAGCCAAGATTGGCGGGGGGGGGGCAATGAGCAGTTCTTC. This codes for CASSQDWRGGGNEQFF.

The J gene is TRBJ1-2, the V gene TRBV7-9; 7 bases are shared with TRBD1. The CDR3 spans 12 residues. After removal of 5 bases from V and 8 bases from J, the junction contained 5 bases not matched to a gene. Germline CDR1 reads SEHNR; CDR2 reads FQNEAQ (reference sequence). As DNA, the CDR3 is TGTGCCAGCAGCCCCACAGGGGCCGGCTACACCTTC. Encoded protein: CASSPTGAGYTF. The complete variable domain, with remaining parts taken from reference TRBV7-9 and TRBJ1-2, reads DTGVSQNPRHKITKRGQNVTFRCDPISEHNRLYWYRQTLGQGPEFLTYFQNEAQLEKSRLLSDRFSAERPKGSFSTLEIQRTEQGDSAMYLCASSPTGAGYTFGSGTRLTVV.

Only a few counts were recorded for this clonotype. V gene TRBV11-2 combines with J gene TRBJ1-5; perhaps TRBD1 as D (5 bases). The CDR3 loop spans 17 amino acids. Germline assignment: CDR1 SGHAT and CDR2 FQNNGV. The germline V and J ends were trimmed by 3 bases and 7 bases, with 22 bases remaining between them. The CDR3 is CASSFRGRADQGQPQHF. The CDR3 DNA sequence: TGTGCCAGCAGCTTCCGAGGGAGGGCCGACCAGGGACAGCCCCAGCATTTT. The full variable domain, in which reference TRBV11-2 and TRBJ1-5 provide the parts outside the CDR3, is EAGVAQSPRYKIIEKRQSVAFWCNPISGHATLYWYQQILGQGPKLLIQFQNNGVVDDSQLPKDRFSAERLKGVDSTLKIQPAKLEDSAVYLCASSFRGRADQGQPQHFGDGTRLSIL.

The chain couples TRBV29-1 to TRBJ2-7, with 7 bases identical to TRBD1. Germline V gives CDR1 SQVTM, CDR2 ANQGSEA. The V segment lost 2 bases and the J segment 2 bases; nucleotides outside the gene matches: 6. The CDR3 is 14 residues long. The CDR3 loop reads CSVELGTATYEQYF. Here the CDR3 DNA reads TGCAGCGTTGAACTAGGGACAGCCACCTACGAGCAGTACTTC.

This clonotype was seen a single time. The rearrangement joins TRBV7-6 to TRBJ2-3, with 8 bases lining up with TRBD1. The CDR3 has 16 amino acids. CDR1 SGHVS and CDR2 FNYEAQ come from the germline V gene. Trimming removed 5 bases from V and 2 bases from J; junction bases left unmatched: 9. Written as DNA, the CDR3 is TGTGCCAGCAGCCCGTACGCGGACAGGGTCACAGATACGCAGTATTTT. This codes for CASSPYADRVTDTQYF.

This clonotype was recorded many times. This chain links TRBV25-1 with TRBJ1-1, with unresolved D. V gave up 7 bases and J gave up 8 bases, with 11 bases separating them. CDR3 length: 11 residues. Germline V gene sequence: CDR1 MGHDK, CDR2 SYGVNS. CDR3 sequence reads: CASTHAREAFF. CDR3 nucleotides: TGTGCCAGCACCCACGCGAGGGAAGCTTTCTTT.

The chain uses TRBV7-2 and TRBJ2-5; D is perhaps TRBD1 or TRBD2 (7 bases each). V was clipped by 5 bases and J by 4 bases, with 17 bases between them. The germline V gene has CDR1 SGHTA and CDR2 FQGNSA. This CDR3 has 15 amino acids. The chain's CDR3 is CASSQATGRGETQYF. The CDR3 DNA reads TGTGCCAGCAGCCAGGCGACAGGGAGGGGAGAGACCCAGTACTTC.

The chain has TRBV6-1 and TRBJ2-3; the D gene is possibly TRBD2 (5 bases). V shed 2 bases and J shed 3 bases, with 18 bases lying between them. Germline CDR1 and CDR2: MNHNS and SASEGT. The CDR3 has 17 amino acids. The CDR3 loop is CASSEWERTGTTDTQYF. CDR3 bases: TGTGCCAGCAGTGAATGGGAGAGAACCGGCACAACAGATACGCAGTATTTT.

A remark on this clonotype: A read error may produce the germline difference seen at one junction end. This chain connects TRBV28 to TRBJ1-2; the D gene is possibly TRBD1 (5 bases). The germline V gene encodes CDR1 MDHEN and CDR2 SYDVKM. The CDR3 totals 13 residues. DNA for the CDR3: TGTGCCAGCAGTTTAGGACACCTGGGACCCTCCCACTTC. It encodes CASSLGHLGPSHF.